One and the same sample provided the 14 T cell receptor beta chains below, sequenced in a study of blood T cell repertoires in COVID-19. Sequencing used immunoSEQ multiplex PCR; TCRdb keeps in-frame clones, though not all of them. There are 300,000 to 400,000 clones in the sample; 88% occur only once, and about 1.5% lies in the top ten. Sequenced: peripheral blood. These receptors all stem from a woman between 25 and 40 years old with COVID-19, enrolled during active disease.

The V gene is TRBV11-2, the J gene TRBJ1-1, with D possibly being TRBD1 (6 bases). The CDR3 covers 14 residues. Germline CDR1 is SGHAT and CDR2 is FQNNGV. With 2 bases removed from V and 5 bases from J, the gap between germline ends came to 12 bases. The CDR3 coding sequence is TGTGCCAGCAGCTTATTCCTCCAGGGGACTGAAGCTTTCTTT. Translating it yields CASSLFLQGTEAFF.

The chain carries TRBV28 and TRBJ2-7, with 12 nucleotides matching TRBD2. This CDR3 region has 15 residues. CDR1 and CDR2 (germline): MDHEN, SYDVKM. Trimming at V came to 4 bases and at J to 0 bases, leaving 1 base not matched to a gene. The CDR3 here is CASSSGLAGSYEQYV. Here the CDR3 DNA reads TGTGCCAGCAGTTCGGGACTAGCGGGCTCCTACGAGCAGTACGTC.

The V and J genes are TRBV21-1 and TRBJ1-5. TRBV21-1 is shown as a pseudogene. The CDR3 spans 17 residues. The DNA of the CDR3 is TGTGCCAGCAGCCCGAATCGGGAAGGCCATAGCAATCAGCCCCAGCATTTT. Translated, it gives CASSPNREGHSNQPQHF.

This clone was seen a handful of times. V usage is TRBV4-3 and J usage is TRBJ2-3; 7 bases are a match to TRBD1. The germline V gene has CDR1 LGHNA and CDR2 YSLEER. The CDR3 is 12 residues long. V trimming: 4 bases; J trimming: 10 bases; junction bases outside the gene matches: 5. DNA for the CDR3: TGCGCCAGCAGCCCGAGACAGGGCCCGCAGTATTTT. Its protein product is CASSPRQGPQYF.

The CDR3 is CASSPGQINQPQHF. The CDR3 nucleotides are TGCGCCAGCAGCCCGGGACAGATCAATCAGCCCCAGCATTTT. The chain carries TRBV23-1 and TRBJ1-5, with TRBD1 identical over 7 bases. TRBV23-1 is an ORF for which the function is uncertain. The CDR3 sequence is 14 residues long. V dropped 6 bases and J dropped 3; count of bases not matched to a gene: 5.

V gene TRBV6-2 or TRBV6-3 combines with J gene TRBJ1-5; D uncertain. V lost 4 bases and J lost 13, with 11 bases in between. The CDR3 has 11 amino acids. The germline gives CDR1 MNHEY, CDR2 SVGEGT. The CDR3 protein is CASSSQQTQHF. The CDR3 DNA is TGTGCCAGCAGTTCCCAACAAACACAGCATTTT.

The chain is built from TRBV27 and TRBJ1-2; TRBD1 agrees at 8 bases. The germline V gene has CDR1 MNHEY and CDR2 SMNVEV (reference sequence). Unmatched junction bases numbered 14, after V lost 10 bases and J lost 7 bases. The CDR3 has 14 residues. The CDR3 here is CATSLTGAPGGYTF. CDR3 nucleotides: TGTGCCACCAGCCTGACAGGGGCGCCGGGTGGCTACACCTTC.

J is TRBJ1-6 and V is TRBV6-5; 9 bases match TRBD1. The CDR3 consists of 15 residues. V lost 5 bases, J lost 10 bases, and 9 bases stayed unmatched. Per germline, CDR1 MNHEY and CDR2 SVGAGI. In nucleotides, the CDR3 is TGTGCCAGCAGTACCGTGGGACAGGGTCTCTCACCCCTCCACTTT. It codes for CASSTVGQGLSPLHF.

The chain links TRBV7-6 to TRBJ1-1, with a weak D call TRBD1 (5 bases). CDR3 length: 13 amino acids. Trimming pared 2 bases from V and 10 bases from J, leaving 14 bases between. Germline V CDR1 and CDR2: SGHVS, FNYEAQ. CDR3 coding DNA: TGTGCCAGCAGCTTACGGGGGTCGCATGGAGCTTTCTTT. Translation: CASSLRGSHGAFF.

The rearrangement links TRBV30 to TRBJ1-2, with 7 positions matching TRBD1. Germline-derived CDR1 and CDR2 are GTSNPN and SVGIG (reference sequence). CDR3 length: 13 amino acids. V shed 4 bases, J shed 8 bases, and the junction held 10 bases outside the gene matches. CDR3 DNA sequence: TGTGCCTGGACGGACAGGCCATCGGGGGGCTACACCTTC. Translation: CAWTDRPSGGYTF.

J is TRBJ1-5 and V is TRBV6-2 or TRBV6-3; TRBD1 agrees at 7 bases. The V segment lost 0 bases and the J segment 2 bases; nucleotides outside the gene matches: 13. The CDR3 has 19 residues. The germline V gene has CDR1 MNHEY and CDR2 SVGEGT. CDR3 in amino acids: CASSYSFGQGVYGNQPQHF. The CDR3 DNA reads as TGTGCCAGCAGTTACTCTTTCGGGCAGGGGGTCTACGGCAATCAGCCCCAGCATTTT.

The rearrangement joins TRBV27 to TRBJ2-3; a possible D gene is TRBD1 (6 bases). V shed 2 bases and J shed 6 bases, with 12 bases lying between them. From germline, CDR1 is MNHEY and CDR2 SMNVEV (reference sequence). This CDR3 comprises 14 residues. The CDR3 coding sequence is TGTGCCAGCAGTTTAAGGACAGTCCGGGATACGCAGTATTTT. Residues: CASSLRTVRDTQYF.

This clone was observed once. The chain combines TRBV6-5 with TRBJ2-3; 11 positions agree with TRBD2. The germline V gene has CDR1 MNHEY and CDR2 SVGAGI. Trimming at V came to 2 bases and at J to 3 bases, leaving 4 bases not matched to a gene. The CDR3 runs to 16 residues. CDR3 nucleotides: TGTGCCAGCAGTTACGGACTAGCGGGTGGGACAGATACGCAGTATTTT. It translates to CASSYGLAGGTDTQYF.

The chain combines TRBV11-2 with TRBJ2-3; D call uncertain. Trimming removed 5 bases at V and 1 base at J, with 10 bases between. The CDR3 spans 14 residues. The V gene's germline CDR1 is SGHAT and CDR2 FQNNGV. In DNA form, the CDR3 reads TGTGCCAGCAGCCTGCCGGTGGGCACAGATACGCAGTATTTT. The encoded protein is CASSLPVGTDTQYF.